A single sample is the source of the 30 T cell receptor beta chains below, sequenced in a study of CD8+ T cells in alopecia areata (dated by TCRdb to 2016 to 2019). Receptor libraries were prepared by the immunoSEQ multiplex PCR assay. RNA was extracted from all samples and reverse transcribed into cDNA as template for TCR sequencing. TCRdb's version of the immuneACCESS table is confined to in-frame rearrangements and falls short of the full clone set. An unresolved V gene accounts for under half of the shortfall where checked; the remainder is of unknown origin. The sample table records about 280,000 clones; 55% to 75% of these occur just once. The ten largest clones capture less than 2% of the sample. Reading the label with the study, this specimen's time point is: around 24 weeks on oral tofacitinib. What this sample's treatment or condition label stands for: oral pan-JAK inhibitor, 5-10 mg twice daily.

Sequencing used CD4+ T cells sorted from blood, obtained at week 24, from a patient treated with tofacitinib. The receptors here all came from a human donor with alopecia areata.

The chain carries TRBV29-1 and TRBJ2-1; either TRBD1 or TRBD2 may fit D (5 bases each). With 5 bases removed from V and 0 bases from J, the gap between germline ends came to 8 bases. Germline values: CDR1 SQVTM, CDR2 ANQGSEA. The CDR3 spans 13 residues. The CDR3: CSVRDRSYNEQFF. The CDR3 DNA reads as TGCAGCGTTCGGGACCGCTCCTACAATGAGCAGTTCTTC.

The CDR3 sequence: CASSQGVTPSYTEAFF. The CDR3 bases are TGCGCCAGCAGCCAAGGAGTAACCCCATCCTACACTGAAGCTTTCTTT. The V gene is TRBV4-1, the J gene TRBJ1-1; D is ambiguous. This CDR3 has 16 amino acids. V lost 1 base and J lost 3, with 15 bases in between. CDR1 and CDR2 from the germline V gene are MGHRA and YSYEKL.

This clone was detected only a few times. A junction end diverges from the germline sequence, so it may reflect a read error. The chain joins TRBV7-2 to TRBJ2-5; the match to TRBD2 covers 7 bases. The CDR3 covers 17 residues. The germline V gene has CDR1 SGHTA and CDR2 FQGNSA. CDR3 DNA sequence: TGTGCCAGCACCTTAACGTACGGGCTAGCGGAACAAGAGACCCAGTACTTC. This encodes CASTLTYGLAEQETQYF.

This clone has just a few counts. The chain is built from TRBV7-9 and TRBJ2-1; 10 bases map to TRBD1. The germline CDR1 and CDR2 sequences are SEHNR and FQNEAQ (reference sequence). The CDR3 contains 17 residues. Trimming at V came to 5 bases and at J to 4 bases, leaving 11 bases not matched to a gene. The CDR3 region has the DNA TGTGCCAGCAGCGCCGCTCAGAGGGACAGGGGTTACAATGAGCAGTTCTTC. Its translation: CASSAAQRDRGYNEQFF.

The sample holds a few counts of this clone. DNA of the CDR3: TGTGCCAGCAGCCAGCTTAAAAGCAATCAGCCCCAGCATTTT. Amino acid sequence: CASSQLKSNQPQHF. This chain uses TRBV7-2 with TRBJ1-5; D is ambiguous. Germline assignment: CDR1 SGHTA and CDR2 FQGNSA. This CDR3 spans 14 amino acids. The ends were cut back, 5 bases at V and 1 base at J, with 9 bases in the middle.

This clone occurred a few times. The chain has TRBV30 and TRBJ1-3; D is uncertain. The CDR3 has 11 amino acids. Per germline, CDR1 GTSNPN and CDR2 SVGIG (reference sequence). Trimming removed 2 bases at V and 4 bases at J, with 3 bases between. CDR3 region: CAWSRGNTIYF. The CDR3 coding sequence is TGTGCCTGGAGTAGGGGAAACACCATATATTTT. Using reference TRBV30 and TRBJ1-3 for the parts outside the CDR3, the full variable domain is SQTIHQWPATLVQPVGSPLSLECTVEGTSNPNLYWYRQAAGRGLQLLFYSVGIGQISSEVPQNLSASRPQDRQFILSSKKLLLSDSGFYLCAWSRGNTIYFGEGSWLTVV.

With regard to this clone: Here the CDR3 omits its conserved ending phenylalanine or tryptophan, so a read error is the likely source. It is unclear where the CDR3 begins or ends on the DNA, so no DNA is shown, and the CDR3 is as TCRdb lists it. This chain links TRBV2 with TRBJ2-7; the D call of TRBD1 is as the table states it, not checked on the DNA. A total of 10 residues make up the CDR3, ends included. The germline V gene has CDR1 SNHLY and CDR2 FYNNEI. CDR3 protein: CASSDQDRGH.

The J gene is TRBJ2-2, the V gene TRBV29-1, with D perhaps matching TRBD1 (6 bases). The CDR3 is 15 residues long. Germline V gene lookup returns CDR1 SQVTM and CDR2 ANQGSEA. The V end was cut by 7 bases, the J end by 2 bases, with 17 bases between. The CDR3 DNA follows: TGCAGCGCCGGGATACAGGGCGTCAACACCGGGGAGCTGTTTTTT. Translating gives CSAGIQGVNTGELFF.

This sequence joins TRBV7-2 and TRBJ1-2; TRBD1 matches at 9 bases. V was clipped by 5 bases and J by 8 bases; unmatched bases: 9. CDR3 length: 14 residues. The germline CDR1 and CDR2 sequences are SGHTA and FQGNSA. CDR3 sequence: CASSRKQGALGYTF. CDR3 DNA sequence: TGTGCCAGCAGCCGTAAACAGGGGGCATTAGGCTACACCTTC.

This clone was observed once. The chain employs TRBV5-1 and TRBJ2-7; 8 bases agree with TRBD1. The CDR3 runs 15 residues. V lost 2 bases, J lost 4 bases, and 8 bases stayed unmatched. Germline values: CDR1 SGHRS, CDR2 YFSETQ. The CDR3 region is CASSFGGQGTYEQYF. The CDR3 coding sequence is TGCGCCAGCAGCTTCGGAGGACAGGGTACGTACGAGCAGTACTTC.

A few counts support this clone. This CDR3 reads CASSIGTTQYF. The CDR3 DNA is TGTGCCAGTAGTATCGGGACGACCCAGTACTTC. This chain connects TRBV19 to TRBJ2-5; D tentatively fits TRBD1 or TRBD2 (5 bases each). V was shortened by 3 bases and J by 7 bases, with 6 bases between the two germline ends. Germline CDR1 LNHDA, CDR2 SQIVND (reference sequence). This CDR3 comprises 11 residues.

Comment on this clone: Other DNA sequences from this sample encode an identical CDR3 as well. The rearrangement joins TRBV7-9 to TRBJ1-1; D may be TRBD1 (5 bases). The CDR3 runs 14 residues. V was shortened by 5 bases and J by 1 base, with 11 bases between the two germline ends. CDR1 and CDR2 (germline): SEHNR, FQNEAQ (reference sequence). The CDR3 region is CASSLGGRNTEAFF. In nucleotides, the CDR3 is TGTGCCAGCAGCCTCGGGGGGAGGAACACTGAAGCTTTCTTT.

In its sample, this clone was seen a few times. This chain links TRBV11-2 with TRBJ2-2; D possibly corresponds to TRBD1 (7 bases). CDR3 length equals 15 residues. Germline V gene data show CDR1 as SGHAT and CDR2 as FQNNGV. Trimming cost V 6 bases and J 3 bases, with 14 bases left between them. The CDR3 protein is CASRPGRGDTGELFF. CDR3 in DNA: TGTGCCAGCAGGCCAGGCAGGGGGGACACCGGGGAGCTGTTTTTT.

The rearrangement links TRBV29-1 to TRBJ2-2; 12 bases agree with TRBD2. The CDR3 is 16 amino acids. In germline, CDR1 is SQVTM, CDR2 ANQGSEA. Germline trimming cut 6 bases from V and 5 bases from J; bases unmatched to any gene: 10. The CDR3 DNA reads TGCAGCGTCGCGTCGAGACTAGCGGGGGAAACCGGGGAGCTGTTTTTT. Encoded protein: CSVASRLAGETGELFF.

The CDR3 region is CASSLYRHQSSGANVLTF. CDR3 DNA: TGTGCCAGCAGCCTATACAGGCACCAGAGCTCTGGGGCCAACGTCCTGACTTTC. The V and J genes are TRBV7-2 and TRBJ2-6; possible D gene TRBD1, 5 bases. CDR1 is SGHTA and CDR2 is FQGNSA in the germline V gene. Trimming cost V 5 bases and J 0 bases, with 17 bases left between them. CDR3 size: 18 residues.

For this clone: The junction departs from germline at one end; a sequencing error may be responsible. The J gene is TRBJ2-5, the V gene TRBV7-7, with D possibly TRBD1 on 6 matching bases. The CDR3 runs 15 residues. CDR1 SSHAT and CDR2 FNYEAQ come from the germline V gene (reference sequence). CDR3 DNA: TGTGCTAGCAGCTTAGGTTTACAGGGACAAGAGACCCAGTACTTC. As protein: CASSLGLQGQETQYF.

This clone was seen a few times. V and J are TRBV7-3 and TRBJ1-2, with TRBD1 identical over 8 bases. The CDR3 has 13 amino acids. The junction had 4 bases not matched to a gene; V was cut back by 3 bases and J by 7 bases. Germline V gene data show CDR1 as SGHTA and CDR2 as FQGTGA. The CDR3 loop is CASSLDRATGYTF. The CDR3 DNA follows: TGTGCCAGCAGCTTGGACAGGGCGACTGGCTACACCTTC.

The genes are TRBV7-2 and TRBJ2-1; 7 nucleotides match TRBD2. V trimming: 5 bases; J trimming: 4 bases; junction bases outside the gene matches: 11. The CDR3 is 16 residues long. Germline V gene sequence: CDR1 SGHTA, CDR2 FQGNSA. CDR3 in DNA: TGTGCCAGCAGCCCCCTACGGGAGGTCCCTTACAATGAGCAGTTCTTC. Translated, it gives CASSPLREVPYNEQFF.

The V gene is TRBV5-1, the J gene TRBJ2-5; 10 bases are a match to TRBD1. Germline lookup yields CDR1 SGHRS and CDR2 YFSETQ. The CDR3 is 14 amino acids. V lost 7 bases and J lost 5; bases outside the gene matches: 8. CDR3 in DNA: TGCGCCAGCGCTGAGACAGGGGGCGCGGAGACCCAGTACTTC. Protein product: CASAETGGAETQYF.

This rearrangement joins TRBV7-3 to TRBJ2-3; 11 nucleotides match TRBD2. Germline V CDR1 and CDR2: SGHTA, FQGTGA. The J segment lost 1 base and the V segment lost 4 bases, leaving 4 bases of the junction unmatched. CDR3 length equals 16 residues. The CDR3 region is CASSSKTSGGTDTQYF. CDR3 DNA: TGTGCCAGCAGCTCGAAGACTAGCGGGGGCACAGATACGCAGTATTTT.

In this sample, this clone turned up many times. J is TRBJ2-3 and V is TRBV28; perhaps TRBD2 as D (5 bases). Trimming cost V 6 bases and J 3 bases, with 22 bases left between them. Germline CDR1 is MDHEN and CDR2 is SYDVKM. This CDR3 comprises 17 residues. CDR3 nucleotide sequence: TGTGCCAGCAGCCGACCTCCTACTAGGACCAGGACAGATACGCAGTATTTT. Its protein product is CASSRPPTRTRTDTQYF.

The rearrangement links TRBV12-5 to TRBJ2-3; no reliable D call. The V gene's germline CDR1 is LGHNT and CDR2 FRNRAP. Deletions cut 6 bases from V and 0 bases from J, with 4 bases between. The CDR3 spans 12 residues. In DNA form, the CDR3 reads TGTGCTAGTGGGGGGAGCACAGATACGCAGTATTTT. This translates into CASGGSTDTQYF.

This clone turned up a few times. This chain joins TRBV30 and TRBJ1-1; perhaps TRBD1 as D (5 bases). This CDR3 has 14 amino acids. Germline V gives CDR1 GTSNPN, CDR2 SVGIG (reference sequence). V was shortened by 2 bases and J by 5 bases, with 15 bases between the two germline ends. The CDR3 nucleotides read TGTGCCTGGAGTAGATCGCAGGGTTGGACTGAAGCTTTCTTT. This sequence encodes CAWSRSQGWTEAFF. The whole variable domain, filled in from reference TRBV30 and TRBJ1-1, reads SQTIHQWPATLVQPVGSPLSLECTVEGTSNPNLYWYRQAAGRGLQLLFYSVGIGQISSEVPQNLSASRPQDRQFILSSKKLLLSDSGFYLCAWSRSQGWTEAFFGQGTRLTVV.

This clone came up a few times. This rearrangement joins TRBV2 to TRBJ2-1; D perhaps matches TRBD2 (5 bases). The V gene's germline CDR1 is SNHLY and CDR2 FYNNEI. Deletions cut 8 bases from V and 6 bases from J, with 11 bases between. The CDR3 runs 12 residues. This chain's CDR3 is CASFLRVNEQFF. CDR3 bases: TGTGCCAGCTTCTTGCGGGTCAATGAGCAGTTCTTC.

This clone was detected a few times. The rearrangement joins TRBV10-3 to TRBJ2-5; no clear D gene. V lost 7 bases and J lost 4, with 13 bases in between. This CDR3 contains 13 residues. The germline V gene encodes CDR1 ENHRY and CDR2 SYGVKD. The CDR3, as DNA: TGTGCCATCAAAAAGGCAGCAGGAGAGACCCAGTACTTC. Translated: CAIKKAAGETQYF.

Concerning this clone: Other nucleotide sequences from this sample produce the same CDR3. The chain employs TRBV5-1 and TRBJ2-7; D is unclear. The CDR3 is made up of 12 amino acids. The germline CDR1 and CDR2 sequences are SGHRS and YFSETQ. Trimming pared 3 bases from V and 2 bases from J, leaving 6 bases between. The CDR3 protein is CASSSRPYEQYF. In DNA, the CDR3 is TGCGCCAGCAGCTCACGCCCCTACGAGCAGTACTTC.

The chain joins TRBV9 to TRBJ2-1; D remains ambiguous. V gave up 0 bases and J gave up 5 bases, with 9 bases separating them. Germline CDR1 and CDR2: SGDLS and YYNGEE. The CDR3 covers 14 residues. The CDR3 bases are TGTGCCAGCAGCGTAGCTGGGTTCCACAATGAGCAGTTCTTC. Amino acids: CASSVAGFHNEQFF.

This clone was detected a few times. The sample carries other DNA sequences with the same CDR3. The gene calls are TRBV29-1 and TRBJ2-7, with TRBD2 identical over 11 bases. Germline CDR1 is SQVTM and CDR2 is ANQGSEA. J gave up 2 bases and V 6 bases, and 3 bases lay outside the gene matches. There are 13 residues in the CDR3. The CDR3 coding sequence is TGCAGCGTCGCGGGACTAGCGGCCTACGAGCAGTACTTC. The encoded protein is CSVAGLAAYEQYF.

This clone was observed a single time. The chain couples TRBV4-1 to TRBJ2-3, with TRBD1 as a possible D gene (5 bases). Trimming left V 1 base short and J 2 bases short, with 19 bases between. CDR1 and CDR2 from the germline V gene are MGHRA and YSYEKL. The CDR3 sequence is 18 residues long. CDR3: CASSQGNYRRRDTDTQYF. DNA of the CDR3: TGCGCCAGCAGCCAAGGGAACTACAGGCGACGAGACACAGATACGCAGTATTTT.

Worth noting for this clone: Other nucleotide sequences in the sample specify the same CDR3. The chain joins TRBV11-2 to TRBJ2-5; no clear D gene. Germline lookup yields CDR1 SGHAT and CDR2 FQNNGV. V lost 0 bases and J lost 4, with 3 bases in between. This CDR3 is 12 amino acids long. CDR3 region: CASSLDRETQYF. The CDR3 DNA is TGTGCCAGCAGCTTAGATCGAGAGACCCAGTACTTC.